These 22 T cell receptor beta chains were all obtained from the same sample, sequenced in a study of T cell repertoires in cytomegalovirus infection. In TCRdb, the reads were re-called with MiXCR into one record per CDR3 protein. The table has about 260,000 distinct CDR3 sequences, approximately 10% seen once. The sequencing input was PBMCs. All receptors derive from a human donor in good health (CMV status not recorded). Some clones in this sample may be carry-over from other donors' samples.

In this sample, this clonotype turned up a few times. V is TRBV29-1 and J is TRBJ2-7; TRBD2 might be the D (5 bases). The germline V gene has CDR1 SQVTM and CDR2 ANQGSEA. Deletions cut 2 bases from V and 2 bases from J, with 10 bases between. CDR3 length equals 13 residues. The CDR3 DNA is TGCAGCGTTGAATACTACGGGACCTACGAGCAGTACTTC. Residues: CSVEYYGTYEQYF.

This clonotype was detected ten times or more. The J gene is TRBJ1-2, the V gene TRBV7-2; D ambiguous. The CDR3 totals 14 residues. CDR1 is SGHTA and CDR2 is FQGNSA in the germline V gene. Trimming removed 5 bases at V and 1 base at J, with 11 bases between. Here the CDR3 DNA reads TGTGCCAGCAGCACATCGATCGTTAACTATGGCTACACCTTC. Protein: CASSTSIVNYGYTF.

Ten or more counts support this clonotype. This chain links TRBV7-2 with TRBJ2-5; 9 nucleotides match TRBD1. Germline assignment: CDR1 SGHTA and CDR2 FQGNSA. The CDR3 is made up of 13 amino acids. Trimming cost V 5 bases and J 5 bases; bases outside gene matches: 3. Here the CDR3 DNA reads TGTGCCAGCAGCCAAGACAGGGGGGAGACCCAGTACTTC. Its protein product is CASSQDRGETQYF.

The rearrangement links TRBV9 to TRBJ2-2, with no clear D. The CDR3 loop spans 14 amino acids. V lost 0 bases to trimming and J lost 2 bases, with 5 bases between them. Per germline, CDR1 SGDLS and CDR2 YYNGEE. Here the CDR3 reads CASSVGRNTGELFF. DNA of the CDR3: TGTGCCAGCAGCGTAGGGAGAAACACCGGGGAGCTGTTTTTT.

This clonotype was seen ten or more times. This rearrangement joins TRBV7-2 to TRBJ2-3; maybe TRBD2 (6 bases). The CDR3 covers 12 residues. Looked up from germline, CDR1 is SGHTA and CDR2 is FQGNSA. The V end was cut by 1 base, the J end by 11 bases, with 10 bases between. The CDR3 spells CASSLGGVGQYF. Written as DNA, the CDR3 is TGTGCCAGCAGCTTAGGGGGGGTTGGGCAGTATTTT.

There are many counts of this clonotype. This chain uses TRBV6-1 with TRBJ1-1, with 8 bases fitting TRBD1. V trimming: 1 base; J trimming: 11 bases; junction bases outside the gene matches: 12. CDR1 is MNHNS and CDR2 is SASEGT in the germline V gene. CDR3 size: 15 residues. In nucleotides, the CDR3 is TGTGCCAGCAGTGAAGGTGTGGGACAGGCGATAACGGCTTTCTTT. Translating it yields CASSEGVGQAITAFF.

The table lists this clonotype with many counts. This chain connects TRBV7-2 to TRBJ1-2; 7 nucleotides align to TRBD1. Germline CDR1 is SGHTA and CDR2 is FQGNSA. V was clipped by 5 bases and J by 5 bases; unmatched bases: 8. This CDR3 is 14 amino acids long. The CDR3 reads CASSPPGQLYGYTF. The CDR3 DNA is TGTGCCAGCAGCCCACCGGGACAGCTATATGGCTACACCTTC.

The gene calls are TRBV7-2 and TRBJ1-2; D may be TRBD1 (6 bases). Trimming pared 0 bases from V and 8 bases from J, leaving 16 bases between. Germline V lookup: CDR1 SGHTA, CDR2 FQGNSA. The CDR3 runs 15 residues. The CDR3 DNA follows: TGTGCCAGCAGCTTAGCGCATACAGGGACCGGAGGCTACACCTTC. It translates to CASSLAHTGTGGYTF. Drawing the rest from reference TRBV7-2 and TRBJ1-2, the complete variable domain is GAGVSQSPSNKVTEKGKDVELRCDPISGHTALYWYRQSLGQGLEFLIYFQGNSAPDKSGLPSDRFSAERTGGSVSTLTIQRTQQEDSAVYLCASSLAHTGTGGYTFGSGTRLTVV.

This clonotype was detected a few times. The chain links TRBV7-9 to TRBJ2-5; tentative D call: TRBD2 (5 bases). The germline V and J ends were trimmed by 4 bases and 7 bases, with 10 bases remaining between them. Germline V gene data show CDR1 as SEHNR and CDR2 as FQNEAQ (reference sequence). This CDR3 contains 12 residues. CDR3 nucleotide sequence: TGTGCCAGCAGCTCGCCTCGGGGGACCCAGTACTTC. This codes for CASSSPRGTQYF. Full variable domain (missing parts from reference TRBV7-9 and TRBJ2-5): DTGVSQNPRHKITKRGQNVTFRCDPISEHNRLYWYRQTLGQGPEFLTYFQNEAQLEKSRLLSDRFSAERPKGSFSTLEIQRTEQGDSAMYLCASSSPRGTQYFGPGTRLLVL.

This clonotype has at least ten counts. V is TRBV7-2 and J is TRBJ1-5, with D maybe TRBD1 (6 bases). The CDR3 extends over 16 amino acids. V shed 4 bases and J shed 0 bases, with 13 bases lying between them. CDR1 is SGHTA, CDR2 FQGNSA, per germline. The DNA for the CDR3 is TGTGCCAGCAGCTCCTCAGGACAGAATAGCAATCAGCCCCAGCATTTT. Its translation is CASSSSGQNSNQPQHF.

This clonotype was seen repeatedly, ten times or more. V and J are TRBV7-2 and TRBJ2-1, with 11 bases that match TRBD2. Germline V lookup: CDR1 SGHTA, CDR2 FQGNSA. Trimming at V came to 1 base and at J to 5 bases, leaving 4 bases not matched to a gene. CDR3 length: 16 residues. CDR3 sequence reads: CASSLGSGGAHNEQFF. The CDR3 DNA reads TGTGCCAGCAGCTTAGGTAGCGGGGGGGCCCACAATGAGCAGTTCTTC.

The sample holds many counts of this clonotype. The chain is built from TRBV7-2 and TRBJ2-1, with 8 bases lining up with TRBD2. The CDR3 has 17 residues. The junction had 16 bases not matched to a gene; V was cut back by 8 bases and J by 4 bases. The germline V gene encodes CDR1 SGHTA and CDR2 FQGNSA. The CDR3 DNA sequence: TGTGCCAGCTGGTACGAAGCGGGAGAGCCGGGATACAATGAGCAGTTCTTC. This encodes CASWYEAGEPGYNEQFF. The full variable domain, with the rest looked up from reference TRBV7-2 and TRBJ2-1, is GAGVSQSPSNKVTEKGKDVELRCDPISGHTALYWYRQSLGQGLEFLIYFQGNSAPDKSGLPSDRFSAERTGGSVSTLTIQRTQQEDSAVYLCASWYEAGEPGYNEQFFGPGTRLTVL.

There are a few counts of this clonotype. The chain couples TRBV19 to TRBJ1-5; 9 bases fit TRBD1. The V gene end was trimmed by 9 bases and the J gene end by 1 base; junction bases not matched to a gene: 10. The CDR3 covers 16 residues. Germline V gene data show CDR1 as LNHDA and CDR2 as SQIVND (reference sequence). As DNA, the CDR3 is TGTGCCAGCAGTGGGGGGACAGGGTTGAGCAATCAGCCCCAGCATTTT. Protein sequence: CASSGGTGLSNQPQHF.

This clonotype was recorded at least ten times. The chain employs TRBV6-2 or TRBV6-3 and TRBJ1-2; D gene ambiguous. The CDR3 consists of 14 residues. Germline lookup yields CDR1 MNHEY and CDR2 SVGEGT. V lost 3 bases and J 4 bases, leaving 12 bases between the germline ends. The CDR3 loop reads CASSYTGSTYGYTF. The CDR3 nucleotides are TGTGCCAGCAGTTATACGGGAAGCACCTATGGCTACACCTTC.

The genes are TRBV12-3 or TRBV12-4 and TRBJ1-1, with D tentatively TRBD1 (6 bases). V shed 5 bases and J shed 3 bases, with 19 bases lying between them. The CDR3 spans 16 residues. Here the CDR3 reads CASSPLTGWLDTEAFF. In nucleotides, the CDR3 is TGTGCCAGCAGTCCTTTGACAGGTTGGTTGGACACTGAAGCTTTCTTT.

V usage is TRBV6-2 or TRBV6-3 and J usage is TRBJ2-6; D is uncertain. The germline CDR1 and CDR2 sequences are MNHEY and SVGEGT. V lost 2 bases to trimming and J lost 4 bases, with 6 bases between them. This CDR3 has 14 amino acids. The CDR3 region is CASSYGPGANVLTF. The CDR3 region has the DNA TGTGCCAGCAGTTACGGGCCGGGGGCCAACGTCCTGACTTTC.

This chain joins TRBV5-1 and TRBJ2-7; D is ambiguous. V dropped 0 bases and J dropped 2 bases, with 9 bases sitting between them. Germline V gene sequence: CDR1 SGHRS, CDR2 YFSETQ. The CDR3 extends over 14 amino acids. CDR3 nucleotide sequence: TGCGCCAGCAGCTTGGGGATCCAAACCTACGAGCAGTACTTC. This translates into CASSLGIQTYEQYF.

This clonotype was detected a few times. This rearrangement joins TRBV3-1 to TRBJ1-2; the D gene is possibly TRBD1 (6 bases). V lost 6 bases and J 8 bases, leaving 13 bases between the germline ends. The CDR3 runs 12 residues. CDR1 is LGHDT, CDR2 YNNKEL, per germline (reference sequence). The CDR3 DNA reads TGTGCCAGCAGTAATCCCAGGGGCGGCTACACCTTC. It encodes CASSNPRGGYTF.

This clonotype came up many times. As DNA, the CDR3 is TGTGCCAGTAGGGCACAGGGTGGAAGCAATCAGCCCCAGCATTTT. Protein: CASRAQGGSNQPQHF. The chain employs TRBV19 and TRBJ1-5; D is perhaps TRBD1 (6 bases). Trimming shortened V by 6 bases and J by 1 base, and 13 bases separated the two germline ends. Per germline, CDR1 LNHDA and CDR2 SQIVND (reference sequence). This CDR3 contains 15 residues. The full variable domain, in which reference TRBV19 and TRBJ1-5 provide the parts outside the CDR3, is DGGITQSPKYLFRKEGQNVTLSCEQNLNHDAMYWYRQDPGQGLRLIYYSQIVNDFQKGDIAEGYSVSREKKESFPLTVTSAQKNPTAFYLCASRAQGGSNQPQHFGDGTRLSIL.

Ten or more counts support this clonotype. V gene TRBV28 combines with J gene TRBJ2-1, with TRBD1 matching 8 bases. The CDR3 has 13 residues. The germline V gene encodes CDR1 MDHEN and CDR2 SYDVKM. The trim removed 11 bases at V and 2 bases at J, leaving 5 bases unmatched. CDR3 sequence: CAEAGGTYNEQFF. CDR3 DNA sequence: TGTGCCGAAGCAGGGGGCACCTACAATGAGCAGTTCTTC.

This clonotype was counted many times. This chain joins TRBV12-3 or TRBV12-4 and TRBJ2-1; 10 nucleotides line up with TRBD2. The J segment lost 0 bases and the V segment lost 7 bases, leaving 3 bases of the junction unmatched. This CDR3 contains 15 residues. The CDR3 loop reads CASIPSGSSYNEQFF. The CDR3 nucleotides read TGTGCCAGCATTCCTAGCGGGAGCTCCTACAATGAGCAGTTCTTC.

The J gene is TRBJ2-4, the V gene TRBV19; 10 bases line up with TRBD1. The CDR3 spans 13 residues. CDR1 is LNHDA, CDR2 SQIVND, per germline (reference sequence). J was trimmed by 5 bases and V by 7 bases; bases with no gene match: 2. As DNA, the CDR3 is TGTGCCAGTACCGGGACAGGGGAAAACATTCAGTACTTC. It translates to CASTGTGENIQYF.